This T cell receptor beta chain was sequenced for a study of immune evolution from preneoplasia to lung adenocarcinoma. On the study more broadly: HLA loss of heterozygosity: 6% to 7.5% AIS, about 15% MIA, about 35% ADC, none AAH.

Here immunoSEQ multiplex PCR was the method, and the copy in TCRdb shows in-frame clones only, minus some. Of under 5,500 clones in the sample, around 90% were seen once. Findings and limits, study-wide: Top clone share appeared to fall from AAH through AIS, MIA, adenocarcinoma. Normal lung had highest clonality; later lesions appeared denser, more diverse.

Trimming cost V 5 bases and J 2 bases; bases outside gene matches: 5. Germline V gives CDR1 SGHTA, CDR2 FQGNSA. This CDR3 spans 15 amino acids. Nucleic acids came from premalignant or tumor cells enriched by macro-dissection. Remarks on this clone: The antigen remains unidentified.

The TCR comes from a person between 45 and 65 years old with lung adenocarcinoma. The source material was FFPE invasive lung adenocarcinoma tissue. This sequence joins TRBV7-2 and TRBJ2-7; 11 bases agree with TRBD1. CDR3 in amino acids: CASSTRTGGPYEQYF. For the CDR3, the DNA is TGTGCCAGCAGCACCCGGACAGGGGGCCCCTACGAGCAGTACTTC.